These 25 T cell receptor beta chains were sequenced from one sample in a study of cytomegalovirus exposure and HLA in healthy donors. Sequenced by immunoSEQ multiplex PCR; TCRdb stores in-frame clones only, minus some. The table lists under 100,000 clones, 96% of them singletons. The specimen was PBMCs. These TCRs come from a man between 18 and 29 years old in good health and CMV-seronegative.

Only a few counts were recorded for this clone. The V call is TRBV6-5, the J call TRBJ2-5, with D possibly matching TRBD2 (6 bases). Germline V gives CDR1 MNHEY, CDR2 SVGAGI. CDR3 length: 14 residues. Trimming left V 11 bases short and J 5 bases short, with 21 bases between. CDR3 DNA sequence: TGTGCCTCATCAGGCACTAGCTCTGGTGAGACCCAGTACTTC. This codes for CASSGTSSGETQYF.

This sequence joins TRBV19 and TRBJ2-5, with a possible D match to TRBD2 (6 bases). Trimming left V 1 base short and J 2 bases short, with 11 bases between. The CDR3 has 15 residues. The germline V gene has CDR1 LNHDA and CDR2 SQIVND (reference sequence). CDR3 nucleotide sequence: TGTGCCAGTAGTATAGGGGGTAGCGGTCAAGAGACCCAGTACTTC. Translated: CASSIGGSGQETQYF.

The CDR3 nucleotides read TGTGCGGCGGGGGGTGGCAATGAGCAGTTCTTC. It encodes CAAGGGNEQFF. The chain is built from TRBV7-9 and TRBJ2-1; 8 bases agree with TRBD2. Germline V gene lookup returns CDR1 SEHNR and CDR2 FQNEAQ (reference sequence). This CDR3 is 11 amino acids long.

In DNA, the CDR3 is TGCGCCAGCAGCTTACTAACAGGCAACGCCGGGGAGCTGTTTTTT. Amino acid sequence: CASSLLTGNAGELFF. The rearrangement joins TRBV5-1 to TRBJ2-2; a weak D match, TRBD1 (5 bases). Germline V gene data show CDR1 as SGHRS and CDR2 as YFSETQ. Trimming removed 2 bases from V and 6 bases from J, with 14 bases in between. The CDR3 length is 15 residues.

The chain combines TRBV5-1 with TRBJ2-7, with D perhaps matching TRBD2 (6 bases). Germline V gives CDR1 SGHRS, CDR2 YFSETQ. This CDR3 contains 13 residues. V gave up 4 bases and J gave up 6 bases, with 14 bases separating them. The CDR3 sequence: CASSAAGSGEQYV. The CDR3 DNA sequence: TGCGCCAGCAGCGCGGCGGGGTCTGGCGAGCAGTACGTC.

The chain joins TRBV9 to TRBJ1-1; 11 bases fit TRBD1. The length of the CDR3 is 14 residues. The junction had 6 bases not matched to a gene; V was cut back by 7 bases and J by 4 bases. The V gene's germline CDR1 is SGDLS and CDR2 YYNGEE. CDR3 sequence: CASGTGGTGTEAFF. In DNA form, the CDR3 reads TGTGCCAGCGGGACAGGGGGTACGGGCACTGAAGCTTTCTTT.

The chain couples TRBV9 to TRBJ2-3, with 10 nucleotides matching TRBD2. The CDR3 sequence is 16 residues long. Germline assignment: CDR1 SGDLS and CDR2 YYNGEE. The V and J ends lost 0 bases and 6 bases, in that order; junction bases with no gene match: 7. CDR3 sequence: CASSVAASGRADTQYF. DNA of the CDR3: TGTGCCAGCAGCGTAGCAGCAAGCGGGAGGGCCGATACGCAGTATTTT.

This chain links TRBV2 with TRBJ1-1; TRBD1 is a possible D gene (6 bases). V lost 3 bases and J 10 bases, leaving 15 bases between the germline ends. The CDR3 runs to 13 residues. Germline V gene data show CDR1 as SNHLY and CDR2 as FYNNEI. In nucleotides, the CDR3 is TGTGCCAGCAGTGATAGTAGTACAGGGAGAGCTTTCTTT. It is translated as CASSDSSTGRAFF.

In DNA form, the CDR3 reads TGTGCCAGCAGCCCCAGGGTGAAGCCTAGCGGAACCCCATACAATGAGCAGTTCTTC. It is translated as CASSPRVKPSGTPYNEQFF. The chain links TRBV13 to TRBJ2-1; 7 bases match TRBD2. CDR1 is PRHDT and CDR2 is FYEKMQ in the germline V gene (reference sequence). There are 19 residues in the CDR3. J gave up 4 bases and V 5 bases, and 20 bases lay outside the gene matches.

The chain combines TRBV15 with TRBJ1-1; 7 nucleotides align to TRBD1. The CDR3 extends over 21 amino acids. V dropped 0 bases and J dropped 2; count of bases not matched to a gene: 21. CDR1 LNHNV and CDR2 YYDKDF come from the germline V gene (reference sequence). CDR3 in DNA: TGTGCCACCAGCAGAGATAAAAGGAGTAGACAGGGACCACGAAGAAACACTGAAGCTTTCTTT. Translating it yields CATSRDKRSRQGPRRNTEAFF.

V and J are TRBV6-5 and TRBJ2-1; TRBD2 aligns across 9 bases. Trimming cost V 5 bases and J 16 bases; bases outside gene matches: 12. This CDR3 has 13 residues. Germline values: CDR1 MNHEY, CDR2 SVGAGI. In nucleotides, the CDR3 is TGTGCCAGCAGTATGGGCGGGAGGGCCGGTTTATTCTTC. Translated: CASSMGGRAGLFF.

CDR3 region: CASSSPGPGAKNIQYF. The CDR3, as DNA: TGTGCCAGCAGTTCCCCCGGACCAGGGGCCAAAAACATTCAGTACTTC. V gene TRBV6-5 combines with J gene TRBJ2-4, with D perhaps matching TRBD1 (5 bases). V was shortened by 4 bases and J by 1 base, with 14 bases between the two germline ends. CDR1 and CDR2 from the germline V gene are MNHEY and SVGAGI. CDR3 length equals 16 residues.

V is TRBV5-1 and J is TRBJ2-5; TRBD1 aligns across 9 bases. This CDR3 region has 15 residues. The germline V gene has CDR1 SGHRS and CDR2 YFSETQ. V trimming: 0 bases; J trimming: 4 bases; junction bases outside the gene matches: 4. The CDR3 is CASSLEGQGRETQYF. The DNA for the CDR3 is TGCGCCAGCAGCTTGGAGGGACAGGGCCGAGAGACCCAGTACTTC.

The chain employs TRBV7-9 and TRBJ1-4, with 9 bases that match TRBD1. J lost 6 bases, V lost 1 base, and 3 bases had no gene match. The CDR3 loop spans 15 amino acids. The germline CDR1 and CDR2 sequences are SEHNR and FQNEAQ (reference sequence). The CDR3 nucleotides are TGTGCCAGCAGCTTAGGGGACAGGGTTTATGAAAAACTGTTTTTT. Its protein product is CASSLGDRVYEKLFF.

The rearrangement uses TRBV18 and TRBJ1-4; D uncertain. CDR1 and CDR2 from the germline V gene are KGHSH and LQKENI. The CDR3 sequence is 13 residues long. Trimming cost V 6 bases and J 8 bases, with 13 bases left between them. The CDR3 sequence: CASSRGRREKLFF. CDR3 DNA: TGTGCCAGCTCCCGAGGGCGTCGAGAAAAACTGTTTTTT.

The rearrangement uses TRBV5-1 and TRBJ2-1, with a tentative D call TRBD2 (6 bases). From germline, CDR1 is SGHRS and CDR2 YFSETQ. With 5 bases removed from V and 7 bases from J, the gap between germline ends came to 16 bases. The CDR3 has 14 amino acids. The CDR3 sequence: CASRTGGSWNEQFF. The CDR3 coding sequence is TGCGCCAGCAGAACCGGGGGTTCGTGGAATGAGCAGTTCTTC.

The chain uses TRBV5-4 and TRBJ2-3; the match to TRBD2 covers 11 bases. Germline V CDR1 and CDR2: SGHNT, YYREEE (reference sequence). Trimming cost V 5 bases and J 0 bases; bases outside gene matches: 8. There are 17 residues in the CDR3. The CDR3 reads CASRPRLAGTSTDTQYF. The DNA of the CDR3 is TGTGCCAGCAGACCTAGACTAGCGGGGACTAGCACAGATACGCAGTATTTT.

This chain joins TRBV7-9 and TRBJ2-5; tentative D call: TRBD1 (5 bases). V was shortened by 4 bases and J by 5 bases, with 14 bases between the two germline ends. The CDR3 is 14 amino acids. In germline, CDR1 is SEHNR, CDR2 FQNEAQ (reference sequence). The CDR3 loop reads CASSYGWGMETQYF. In DNA form, the CDR3 reads TGTGCCAGCAGCTACGGCTGGGGCATGGAGACCCAGTACTTC. Looking up the rest from reference TRBV7-9 and TRBJ2-5 gives the full variable domain: DTGVSQNPRHKITKRGQNVTFRCDPISEHNRLYWYRQTLGQGPEFLTYFQNEAQLEKSRLLSDRFSAERPKGSFSTLEIQRTEQGDSAMYLCASSYGWGMETQYFGPGTRLLVL.

This clone was detected once. This chain connects TRBV7-9 to TRBJ1-3; D not resolved. From germline, CDR1 is SEHNR and CDR2 FQNEAQ (reference sequence). Trimming stripped 0 bases from V and 0 bases from J, with 9 bases between. The CDR3 covers 16 residues. The CDR3 sequence: CASSLAGGSSGNTIYF. The CDR3 DNA reads TGTGCCAGCAGCTTAGCTGGAGGCAGCTCTGGAAACACCATATATTTT. The full variable domain, in which reference TRBV7-9 and TRBJ1-3 provide the parts outside the CDR3, is DTGVSQNPRHKITKRGQNVTFRCDPISEHNRLYWYRQTLGQGPEFLTYFQNEAQLEKSRLLSDRFSAERPKGSFSTLEIQRTEQGDSAMYLCASSLAGGSSGNTIYFGEGSWLTVV.

The J gene is TRBJ2-7, the V gene TRBV5-1, with 7 bases matching TRBD2. Germline V lookup: CDR1 SGHRS, CDR2 YFSETQ. The CDR3 is 15 amino acids. With 0 bases clipped from V and 3 bases from J, the junction kept 6 bases outside the gene matches. The CDR3 protein is CASSLGSSGGYEQYF. CDR3 sequence (DNA): TGCGCCAGCAGCTTGGGTTCTAGCGGAGGCTACGAGCAGTACTTC.

The chain joins TRBV10-2 to TRBJ1-5; the match to TRBD1 covers 11 bases. The CDR3 totals 16 residues. Per germline, CDR1 WSHSY and CDR2 SAAADI. Trimming at V came to 10 bases and at J to 6 bases, leaving 14 bases not matched to a gene. Written as DNA, the CDR3 is TGCGCCACCTCGCGGAGGGGACAGGGGGGGGGTCAGCCCCAGCATTTT. This encodes CATSRRGQGGGQPQHF.

The gene calls are TRBV9 and TRBJ1-1, with D possibly TRBD1 on 5 matching bases. The CDR3 has 15 amino acids. Trimming shortened V by 0 bases and J by 4 bases, and 13 bases separated the two germline ends. The V gene's germline CDR1 is SGDLS and CDR2 YYNGEE. The CDR3 DNA sequence: TGTGCCAGCAGCGTAGCTGGTACCCAGGGCACTGAAGCTTTCTTT. As protein: CASSVAGTQGTEAFF.

The J gene is TRBJ2-1, the V gene TRBV27; TRBD2 matches 7 bases. The CDR3 contains 15 residues. Looked up from germline, CDR1 is MNHEY and CDR2 is SMNVEV (reference sequence). The V gene end was trimmed by 3 bases and the J gene end by 4 bases; junction bases not matched to a gene: 6. CDR3 bases: TGTGCCAGCAGTTTTAGCCCGGGGGGATACAATGAGCAGTTCTTC. Encoded protein: CASSFSPGGYNEQFF.

The chain recombines TRBV6-5 with TRBJ1-3; TRBD1 matches 7 bases. The CDR3 contains 16 residues. In germline, CDR1 is MNHEY, CDR2 SVGAGI. V lost 4 bases to trimming and J lost 4 bases; unmatched junction nucleotides: 10. CDR3 sequence: CASSSGTDRSGNTIYF. The CDR3 DNA reads TGTGCCAGCAGTTCCGGGACAGATCGATCAGGAAACACCATATATTTT.

CDR3 sequence: CASSLDAATGDYGYTF. The DNA of the CDR3 is TGTGCCAGCAGCTTAGACGCAGCCACAGGGGACTATGGCTACACCTTC. The chain combines TRBV11-3 with TRBJ1-2; 7 bases agree with TRBD1. This CDR3 comprises 16 residues. The germline gives CDR1 SGHNT, CDR2 YENEEA. V lost 0 bases, J lost 3 bases, and 7 bases stayed unmatched. The entire variable domain, with the rest obtained from reference TRBV11-3 and TRBJ1-2, is as follows: EAGVVQSPRYKIIEKKQPVAFWCNPISGHNTLYWYLQNLGQGPELLIRYENEEAVDDSQLPKDRFSAERLKGVDSTLKIQPAELGDSAVYLCASSLDAATGDYGYTFGSGTRLTVV.